This TCR beta chain was sequenced during a study of T cells after yellow fever vaccination. The study's findings and limits: Highly abundant clonotypes carried over from the bulk population could end up in FACS-sorted repertoires as contaminants.

The TCR cDNA carried a universal primer site and UMIs from 5'RACE template switching. TCRdb processed the 5' RACE reads anew with MiXCR; each CDR3 protein has one entry. The sample shows about 500,000 distinct CDR3 sequences, roughly a sixth of them seen only once. Worth noting for this clonotype: As yet, its antigen is unknown.

This CDR3 is 15 amino acids long. Trimming removed 8 bases from V and 0 bases from J; junction bases left unmatched: 3. Germline CDR1 LNHDA, CDR2 SQIVND (reference sequence). Sequencing used PBMCs, obtained 5 days after the first yellow fever vaccination. The rearrangement joins TRBV19 to TRBJ2-5; 13 bases agree with TRBD2. This TCR was recovered from a man aged 18 to 29 who received the YFV17D yellow fever vaccine. DNA for the CDR3: TGTGCCAGTGGGACTAGCGGGGCGAACCAAGAGACCCAGTACTTC. This gives the protein CASGTSGANQETQYF.